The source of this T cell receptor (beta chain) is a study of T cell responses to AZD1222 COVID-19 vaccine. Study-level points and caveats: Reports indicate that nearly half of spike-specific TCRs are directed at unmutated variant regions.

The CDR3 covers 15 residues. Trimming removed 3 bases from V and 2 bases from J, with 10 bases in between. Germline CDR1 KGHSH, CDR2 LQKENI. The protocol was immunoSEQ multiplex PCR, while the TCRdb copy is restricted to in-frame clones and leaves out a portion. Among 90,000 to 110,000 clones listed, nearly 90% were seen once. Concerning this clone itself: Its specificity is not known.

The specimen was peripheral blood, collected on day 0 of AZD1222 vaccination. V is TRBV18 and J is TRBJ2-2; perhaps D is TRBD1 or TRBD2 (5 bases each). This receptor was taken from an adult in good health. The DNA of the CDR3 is TGTGCCAGCTCACCGGGACCGACTAACACCGGGGAGCTGTTTTTT. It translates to CASSPGPTNTGELFF.